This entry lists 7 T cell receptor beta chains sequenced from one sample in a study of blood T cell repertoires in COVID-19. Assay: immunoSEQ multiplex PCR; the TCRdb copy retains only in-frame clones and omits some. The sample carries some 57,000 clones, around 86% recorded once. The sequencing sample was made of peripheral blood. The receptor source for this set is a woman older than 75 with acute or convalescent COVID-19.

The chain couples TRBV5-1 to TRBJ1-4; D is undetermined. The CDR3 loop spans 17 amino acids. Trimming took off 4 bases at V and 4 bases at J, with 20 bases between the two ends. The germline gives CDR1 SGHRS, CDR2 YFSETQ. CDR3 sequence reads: CASSHSRGGDGNEKLFF. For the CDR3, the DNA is TGCGCCAGCAGCCACTCTCGGGGAGGTGACGGTAATGAAAAACTGTTTTTT.

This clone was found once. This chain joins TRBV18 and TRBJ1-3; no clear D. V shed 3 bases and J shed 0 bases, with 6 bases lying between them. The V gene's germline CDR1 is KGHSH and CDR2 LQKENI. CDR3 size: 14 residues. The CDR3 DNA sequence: TGTGCCAGCTCACCTTTAGACTCTGGAAACACCATATATTTT. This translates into CASSPLDSGNTIYF. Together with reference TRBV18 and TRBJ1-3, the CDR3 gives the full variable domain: NAGVMQNPRHLVRRRGQEARLRCSPMKGHSHVYWYRQLPEEGLKFMVYLQKENIIDESGMPKERFSAEFPKEGPSILRIQQVVRGDSAAYFCASSPLDSGNTIYFGEGSWLTVV.

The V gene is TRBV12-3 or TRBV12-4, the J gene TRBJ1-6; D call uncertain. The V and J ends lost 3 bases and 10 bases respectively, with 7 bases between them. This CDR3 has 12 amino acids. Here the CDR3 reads CASSLGRSPLHF. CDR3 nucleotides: TGTGCCAGCAGTTTGGGGAGGTCACCCCTCCACTTT.

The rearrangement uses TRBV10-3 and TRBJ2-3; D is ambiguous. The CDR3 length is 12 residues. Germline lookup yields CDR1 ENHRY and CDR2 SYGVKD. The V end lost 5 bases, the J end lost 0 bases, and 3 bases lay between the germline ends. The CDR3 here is CAISTSTDTQYF. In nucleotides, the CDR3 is TGTGCCATCAGTACTAGCACAGATACGCAGTATTTT.

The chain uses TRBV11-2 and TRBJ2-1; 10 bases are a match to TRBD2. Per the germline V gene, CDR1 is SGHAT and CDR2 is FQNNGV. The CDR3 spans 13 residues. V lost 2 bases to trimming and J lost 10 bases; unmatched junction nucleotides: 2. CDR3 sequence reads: CASSLQLAGEQFF. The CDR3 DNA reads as TGTGCCAGCAGCTTACAACTAGCGGGAGAGCAGTTCTTC.

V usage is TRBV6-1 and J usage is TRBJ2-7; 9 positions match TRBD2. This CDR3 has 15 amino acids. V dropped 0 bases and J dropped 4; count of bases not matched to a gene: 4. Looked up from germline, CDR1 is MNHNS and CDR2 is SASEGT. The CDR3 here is CASSEASGRVYEQYV. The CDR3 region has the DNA TGTGCCAGCAGTGAAGCTAGCGGGAGAGTATACGAGCAGTACGTC.

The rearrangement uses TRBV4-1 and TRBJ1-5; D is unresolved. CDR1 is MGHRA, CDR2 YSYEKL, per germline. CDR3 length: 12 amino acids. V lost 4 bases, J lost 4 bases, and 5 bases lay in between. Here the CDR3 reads CASSPPNQPQHF. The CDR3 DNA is TGCGCCAGCAGCCCCCCTAATCAGCCCCAGCATTTT.